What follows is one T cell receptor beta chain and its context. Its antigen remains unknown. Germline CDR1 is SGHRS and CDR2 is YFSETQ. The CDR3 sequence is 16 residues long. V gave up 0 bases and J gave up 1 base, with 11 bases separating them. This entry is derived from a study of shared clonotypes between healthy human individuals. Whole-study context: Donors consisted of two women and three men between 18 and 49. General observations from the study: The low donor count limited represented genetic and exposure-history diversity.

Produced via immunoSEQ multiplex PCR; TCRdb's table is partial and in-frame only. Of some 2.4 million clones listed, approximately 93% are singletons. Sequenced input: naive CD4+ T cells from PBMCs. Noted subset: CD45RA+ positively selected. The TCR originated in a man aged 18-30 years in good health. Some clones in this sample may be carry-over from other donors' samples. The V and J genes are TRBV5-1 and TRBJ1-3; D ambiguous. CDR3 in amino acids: CASSLEPSRSGNTIYF. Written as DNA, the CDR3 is TGCGCCAGCAGCTTGGAGCCGTCACGGTCTGGAAACACCATATATTTT.